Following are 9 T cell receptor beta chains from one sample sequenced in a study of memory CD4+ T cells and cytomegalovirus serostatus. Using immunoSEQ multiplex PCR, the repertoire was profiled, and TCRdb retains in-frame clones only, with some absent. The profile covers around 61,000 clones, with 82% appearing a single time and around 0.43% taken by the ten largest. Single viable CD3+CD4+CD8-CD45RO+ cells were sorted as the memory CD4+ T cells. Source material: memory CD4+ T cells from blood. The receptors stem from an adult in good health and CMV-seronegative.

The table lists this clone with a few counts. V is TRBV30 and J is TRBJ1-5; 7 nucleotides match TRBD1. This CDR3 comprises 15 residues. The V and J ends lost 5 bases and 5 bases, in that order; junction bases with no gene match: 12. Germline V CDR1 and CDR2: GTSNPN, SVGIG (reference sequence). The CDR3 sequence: CAWGNAGQQYQPQHF. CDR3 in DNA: TGTGCCTGGGGAAACGCGGGACAGCAATATCAGCCCCAGCATTTT.

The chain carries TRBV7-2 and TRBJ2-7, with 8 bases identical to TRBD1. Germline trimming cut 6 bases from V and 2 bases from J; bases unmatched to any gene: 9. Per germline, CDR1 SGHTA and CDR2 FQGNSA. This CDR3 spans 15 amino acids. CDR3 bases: TGTGCCAGCAGTCCTGACAGGGGTAGAACCTACGAGCAGTACTTC. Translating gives CASSPDRGRTYEQYF.

CDR3 nucleotides: TGTGCCACCAGCAGAGGTAACCAGGGGGCCAGGGAGGAGCAGTACTTC. It encodes CATSRGNQGAREEQYF. This rearrangement joins TRBV15 to TRBJ2-7; 8 positions agree with TRBD1. CDR1 is LNHNV and CDR2 is YYDKDF in the germline V gene (reference sequence). The CDR3 has 16 residues. Unmatched junction bases numbered 12, after V lost 1 base and J lost 7 bases.

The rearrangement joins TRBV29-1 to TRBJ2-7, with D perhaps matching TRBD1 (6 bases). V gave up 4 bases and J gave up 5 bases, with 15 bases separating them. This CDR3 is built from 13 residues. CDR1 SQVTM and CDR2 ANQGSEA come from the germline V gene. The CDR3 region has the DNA TGCAGCGTTGTCATGAGGGGGATGAACGAGCAGTACTTC. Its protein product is CSVVMRGMNEQYF.

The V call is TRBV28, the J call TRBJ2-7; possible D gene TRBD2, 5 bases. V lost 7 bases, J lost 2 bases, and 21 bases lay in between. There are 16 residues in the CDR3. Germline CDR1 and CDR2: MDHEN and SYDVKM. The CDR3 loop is CASTPIPGRGTYEQYF. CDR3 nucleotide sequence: TGTGCCAGCACCCCGATCCCAGGTAGAGGGACCTACGAGCAGTACTTC.

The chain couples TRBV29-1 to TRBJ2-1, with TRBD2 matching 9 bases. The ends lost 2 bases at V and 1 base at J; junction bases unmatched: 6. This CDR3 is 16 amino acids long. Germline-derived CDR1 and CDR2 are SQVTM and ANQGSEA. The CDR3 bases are TGCAGCGTTGAACTAAGCGGGGGGCGGTCCTACAATGAGCAGTTCTTC. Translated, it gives CSVELSGGRSYNEQFF.

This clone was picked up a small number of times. The CDR3 coding sequence is TGTGCCAGCAGCATACAGGGAGGCACTGAAGCTTTCTTT. Translated, it gives CASSIQGGTEAFF. The chain carries TRBV7-9 and TRBJ1-1; tentatively, D is TRBD1 (6 bases). Deletions cut 5 bases from V and 4 bases from J, with 11 bases between. The CDR3 length is 13 residues. Germline V gene lookup returns CDR1 SEHNR and CDR2 FQNEAQ (reference sequence). The full variable domain, rest sourced from reference TRBV7-9 and TRBJ1-1, is DTGVSQNPRHKITKRGQNVTFRCDPISEHNRLYWYRQTLGQGPEFLTYFQNEAQLEKSRLLSDRFSAERPKGSFSTLEIQRTEQGDSAMYLCASSIQGGTEAFFGQGTRLTVV.

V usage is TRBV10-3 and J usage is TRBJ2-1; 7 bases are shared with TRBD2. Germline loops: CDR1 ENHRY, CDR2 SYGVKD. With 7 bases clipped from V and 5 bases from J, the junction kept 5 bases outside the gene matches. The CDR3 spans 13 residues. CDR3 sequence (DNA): TGTGCCATCATGCCTAGCGGCAACAATGAGCAGTTCTTC. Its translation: CAIMPSGNNEQFF.

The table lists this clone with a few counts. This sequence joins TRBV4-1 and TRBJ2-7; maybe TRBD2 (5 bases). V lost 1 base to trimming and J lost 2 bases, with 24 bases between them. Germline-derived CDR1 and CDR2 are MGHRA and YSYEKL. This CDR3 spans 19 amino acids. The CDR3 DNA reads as TGCGCCAGCAGCCAAGCGGACTTCATACTTTCCCAAGGGACCTACGAGCAGTACTTC. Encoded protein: CASSQADFILSQGTYEQYF.